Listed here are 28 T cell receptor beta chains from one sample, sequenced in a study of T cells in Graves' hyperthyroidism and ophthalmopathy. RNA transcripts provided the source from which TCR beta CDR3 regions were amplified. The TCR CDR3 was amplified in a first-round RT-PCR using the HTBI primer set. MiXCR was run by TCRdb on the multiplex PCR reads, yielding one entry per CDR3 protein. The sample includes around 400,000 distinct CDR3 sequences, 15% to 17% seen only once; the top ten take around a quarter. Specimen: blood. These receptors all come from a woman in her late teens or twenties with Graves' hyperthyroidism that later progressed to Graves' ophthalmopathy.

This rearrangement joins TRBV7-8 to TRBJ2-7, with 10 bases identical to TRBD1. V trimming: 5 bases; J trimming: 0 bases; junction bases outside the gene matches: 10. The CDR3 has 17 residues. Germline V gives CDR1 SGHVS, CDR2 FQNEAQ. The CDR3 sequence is CASSPRGGTGASYEQYF. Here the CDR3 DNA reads TGTGCCAGCAGCCCCCGGGGCGGGACAGGGGCCTCCTACGAGCAGTACTTC.

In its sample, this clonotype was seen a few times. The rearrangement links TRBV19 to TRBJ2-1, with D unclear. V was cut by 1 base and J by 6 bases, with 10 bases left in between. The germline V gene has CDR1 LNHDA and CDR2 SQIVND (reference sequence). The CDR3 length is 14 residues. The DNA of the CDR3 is TGTGCCAGTAGTATAGGGGCAATTAGCAATGAGCAGTTCTTC. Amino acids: CASSIGAISNEQFF.

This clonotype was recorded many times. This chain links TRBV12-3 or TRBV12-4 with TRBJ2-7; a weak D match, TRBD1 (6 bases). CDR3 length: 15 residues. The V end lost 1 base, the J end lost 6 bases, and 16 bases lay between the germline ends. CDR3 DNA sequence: TGTGCCAGCAGTTTAGGGCCCTCAGGGGTGGGCGAGCAGTACTTC. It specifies CASSLGPSGVGEQYF.

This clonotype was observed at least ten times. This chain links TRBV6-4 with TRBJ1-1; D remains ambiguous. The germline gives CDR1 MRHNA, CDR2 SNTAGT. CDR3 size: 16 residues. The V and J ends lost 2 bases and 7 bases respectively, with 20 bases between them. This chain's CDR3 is CASSDPTLDIRLEAFF. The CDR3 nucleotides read TGTGCCAGCAGTGACCCAACACTTGACATCCGCCTTGAAGCTTTCTTT.

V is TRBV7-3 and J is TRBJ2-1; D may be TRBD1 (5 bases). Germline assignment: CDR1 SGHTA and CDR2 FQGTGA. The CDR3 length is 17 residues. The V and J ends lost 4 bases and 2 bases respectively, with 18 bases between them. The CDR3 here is CASSYRSGPDTYNEQFF. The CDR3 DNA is TGTGCCAGCAGCTATCGATCAGGGCCGGATACCTACAATGAGCAGTTCTTC.

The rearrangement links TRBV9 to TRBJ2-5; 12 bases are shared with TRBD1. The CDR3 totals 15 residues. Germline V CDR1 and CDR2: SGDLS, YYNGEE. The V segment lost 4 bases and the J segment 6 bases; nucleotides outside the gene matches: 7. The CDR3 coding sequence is TGTGCCAGCAGCCCTGGGACAGGGGGCCCGAAGACCCAGTACTTC. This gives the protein CASSPGTGGPKTQYF.

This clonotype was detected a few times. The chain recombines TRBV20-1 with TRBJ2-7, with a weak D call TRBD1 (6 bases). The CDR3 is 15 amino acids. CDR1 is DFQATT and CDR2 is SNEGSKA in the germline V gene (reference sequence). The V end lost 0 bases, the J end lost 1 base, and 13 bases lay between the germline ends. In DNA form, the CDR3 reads TGCAGTGCTAGAGATCGCCAGGGGTTGTCCTACGAGCAGTACTTC. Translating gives CSARDRQGLSYEQYF.

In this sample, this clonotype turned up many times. CDR3 nucleotide sequence: TGTGCCAGCAGTGGGGGGACAGGGGGCGGTCAAGAGACCCAGTACTTC. This encodes CASSGGTGGGQETQYF. The chain is built from TRBV6-1 and TRBJ2-5, with TRBD1 matching 12 bases. Germline loops: CDR1 MNHNS, CDR2 SASEGT. The CDR3 is made up of 16 amino acids. Losses at the gene ends were 4 bases for V and 2 bases for J; bases not matched to a gene: 5.

DNA of the CDR3: TGTGCCACCAGTGATGCAGACGGCGCAGATACGCAGTATTTT. Translation: CATSDADGADTQYF. This chain links TRBV24-1 with TRBJ2-3; no firm D call. Trimming stripped 3 bases from V and 4 bases from J, with 10 bases between. The CDR3 length is 14 residues. From germline, CDR1 is KGHDR and CDR2 SFDVKD.

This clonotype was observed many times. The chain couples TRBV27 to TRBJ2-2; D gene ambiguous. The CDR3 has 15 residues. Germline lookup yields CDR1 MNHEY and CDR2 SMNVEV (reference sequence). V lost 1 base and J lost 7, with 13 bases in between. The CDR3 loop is CASSLFYQSGGELFF. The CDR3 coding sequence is TGTGCCAGCAGTTTATTCTACCAGTCAGGCGGGGAGCTGTTTTTT.

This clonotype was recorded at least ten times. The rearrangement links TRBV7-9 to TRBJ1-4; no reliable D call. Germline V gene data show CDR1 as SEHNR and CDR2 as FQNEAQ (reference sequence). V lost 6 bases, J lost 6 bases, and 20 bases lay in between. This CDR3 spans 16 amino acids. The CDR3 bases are TGTGCCAGCAGGAACGACGGCGTACGATATTATGAAAAACTGTTTTTT. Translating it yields CASRNDGVRYYEKLFF.

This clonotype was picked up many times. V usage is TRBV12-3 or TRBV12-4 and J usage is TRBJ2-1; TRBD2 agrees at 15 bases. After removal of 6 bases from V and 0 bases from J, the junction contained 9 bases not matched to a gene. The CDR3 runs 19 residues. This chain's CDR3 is CASRPRTSGRESSYNEQFF. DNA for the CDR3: TGTGCCAGCAGGCCGAGGACTAGCGGGAGGGAAAGCTCCTACAATGAGCAGTTCTTC.

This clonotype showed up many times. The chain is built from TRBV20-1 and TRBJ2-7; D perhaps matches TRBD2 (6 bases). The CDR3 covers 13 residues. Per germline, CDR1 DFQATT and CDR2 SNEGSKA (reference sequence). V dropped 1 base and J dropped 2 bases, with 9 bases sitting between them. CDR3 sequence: CSARGPGAYEQYF. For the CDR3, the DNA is TGCAGTGCTAGAGGTCCGGGGGCCTACGAGCAGTACTTC.

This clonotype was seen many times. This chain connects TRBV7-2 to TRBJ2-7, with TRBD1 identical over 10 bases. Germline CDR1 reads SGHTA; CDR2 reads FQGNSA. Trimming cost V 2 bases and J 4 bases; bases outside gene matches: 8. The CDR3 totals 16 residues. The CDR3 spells CASSLKFGTGVYEQYF. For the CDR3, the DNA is TGTGCCAGCAGCTTAAAATTCGGGACAGGGGTGTACGAGCAGTACTTC.

The CDR3 is CATGLAGGLYNEQFF. In nucleotides, the CDR3 is TGTGCCACTGGACTAGCGGGAGGACTCTACAATGAGCAGTTCTTC. The chain links TRBV24-1 to TRBJ2-1, with TRBD2 matching 14 bases. CDR3 length equals 15 residues. V was clipped by 10 bases and J by 3 bases; unmatched bases: 4. Germline CDR1 KGHDR, CDR2 SFDVKD.

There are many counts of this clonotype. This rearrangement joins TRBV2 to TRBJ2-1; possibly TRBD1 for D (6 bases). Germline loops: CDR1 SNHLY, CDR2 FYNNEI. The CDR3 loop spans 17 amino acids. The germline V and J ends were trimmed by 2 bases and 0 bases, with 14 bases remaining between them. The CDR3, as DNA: TGTGCCAGCAGTGAACCCCGGGACACCTTCTCCTACAATGAGCAGTTCTTC. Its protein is CASSEPRDTFSYNEQFF.

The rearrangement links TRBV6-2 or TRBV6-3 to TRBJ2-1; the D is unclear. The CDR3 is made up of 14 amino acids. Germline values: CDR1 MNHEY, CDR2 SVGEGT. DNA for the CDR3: TGTACCACCTACGGACCCCTCTCCTACAATGAGCAGTTCTTC. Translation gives CTTYGPLSYNEQFF.

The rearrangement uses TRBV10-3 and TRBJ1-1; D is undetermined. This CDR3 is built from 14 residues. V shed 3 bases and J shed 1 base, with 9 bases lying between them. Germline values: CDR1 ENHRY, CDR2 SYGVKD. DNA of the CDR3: TGTGCCATCAGTGAAGGCCCAGCGAACACTGAAGCTTTCTTT. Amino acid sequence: CAISEGPANTEAFF.

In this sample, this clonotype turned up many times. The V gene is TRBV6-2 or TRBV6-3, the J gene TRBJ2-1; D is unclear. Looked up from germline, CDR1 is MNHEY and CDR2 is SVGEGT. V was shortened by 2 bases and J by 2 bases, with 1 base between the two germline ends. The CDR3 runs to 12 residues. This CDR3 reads CASSYAYNEQFF. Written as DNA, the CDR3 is TGTGCCAGCAGTTACGCCTACAATGAGCAGTTCTTC.

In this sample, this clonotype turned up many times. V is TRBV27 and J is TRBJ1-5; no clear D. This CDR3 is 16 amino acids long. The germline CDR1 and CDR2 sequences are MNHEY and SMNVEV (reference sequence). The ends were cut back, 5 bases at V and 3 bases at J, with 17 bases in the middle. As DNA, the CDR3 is TGTGCCAGCAGTACCCGGCGAGGAGCTCCCAATCAGCCCCAGCATTTT. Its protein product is CASSTRRGAPNQPQHF.

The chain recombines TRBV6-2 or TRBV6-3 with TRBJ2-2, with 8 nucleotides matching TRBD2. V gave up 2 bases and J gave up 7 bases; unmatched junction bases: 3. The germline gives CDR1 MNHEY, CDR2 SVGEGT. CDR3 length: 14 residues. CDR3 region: CASSYGTRGGELFF. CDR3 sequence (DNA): TGTGCCAGCAGTTACGGGACTAGAGGCGGGGAGCTGTTTTTT.

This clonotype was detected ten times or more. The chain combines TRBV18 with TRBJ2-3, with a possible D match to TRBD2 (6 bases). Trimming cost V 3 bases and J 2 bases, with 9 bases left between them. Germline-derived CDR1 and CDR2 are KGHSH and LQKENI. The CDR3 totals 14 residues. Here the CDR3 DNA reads TGTGCCAGCTCACCCGGGACTCACACAGATACGCAGTATTTT. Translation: CASSPGTHTDTQYF.

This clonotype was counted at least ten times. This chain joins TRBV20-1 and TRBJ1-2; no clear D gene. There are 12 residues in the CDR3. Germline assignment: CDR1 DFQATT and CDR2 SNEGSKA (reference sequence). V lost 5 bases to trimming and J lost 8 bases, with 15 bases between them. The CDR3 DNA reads TGCAGTGCTCTCCGTGGGTCGACGGGCTACACCTTC. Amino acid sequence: CSALRGSTGYTF.

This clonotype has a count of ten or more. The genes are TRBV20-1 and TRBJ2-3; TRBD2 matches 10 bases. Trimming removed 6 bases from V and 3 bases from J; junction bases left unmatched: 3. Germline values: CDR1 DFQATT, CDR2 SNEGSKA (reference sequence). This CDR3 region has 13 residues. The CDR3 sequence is CSAQLAGTDTQYF. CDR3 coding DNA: TGCAGTGCCCAACTAGCGGGAACAGATACGCAGTATTTT.

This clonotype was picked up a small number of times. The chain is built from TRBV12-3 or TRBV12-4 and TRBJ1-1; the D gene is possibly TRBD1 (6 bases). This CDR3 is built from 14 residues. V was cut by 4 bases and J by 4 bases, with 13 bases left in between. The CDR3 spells CASSWGVGGTEAFF. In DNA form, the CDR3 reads TGTGCCAGCAGTTGGGGGGTAGGGGGCACTGAAGCTTTCTTT.

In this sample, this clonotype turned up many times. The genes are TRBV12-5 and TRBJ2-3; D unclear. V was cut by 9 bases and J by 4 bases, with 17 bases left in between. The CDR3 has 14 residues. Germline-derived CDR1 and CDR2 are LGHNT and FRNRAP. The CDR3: CARTRPVHPDTQYF. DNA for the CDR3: TGTGCTAGAACCCGGCCCGTTCATCCAGATACGCAGTATTTT.

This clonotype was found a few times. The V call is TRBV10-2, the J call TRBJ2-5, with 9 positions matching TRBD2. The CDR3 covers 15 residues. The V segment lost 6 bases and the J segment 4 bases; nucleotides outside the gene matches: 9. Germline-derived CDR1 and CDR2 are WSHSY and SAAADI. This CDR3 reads CASSYLAGAVETQYF. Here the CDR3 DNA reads TGCGCCAGCAGCTATTTAGCGGGAGCGGTAGAGACCCAGTACTTC.

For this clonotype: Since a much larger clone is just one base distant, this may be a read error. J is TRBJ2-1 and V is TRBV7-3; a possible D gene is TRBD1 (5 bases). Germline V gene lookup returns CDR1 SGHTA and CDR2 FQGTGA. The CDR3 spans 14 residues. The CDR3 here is CVSSPDQGRNEQFF. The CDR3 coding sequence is TGTGTCAGCAGCCCAGATCAGGGAAGGAATGAGCAGTTCTTC.